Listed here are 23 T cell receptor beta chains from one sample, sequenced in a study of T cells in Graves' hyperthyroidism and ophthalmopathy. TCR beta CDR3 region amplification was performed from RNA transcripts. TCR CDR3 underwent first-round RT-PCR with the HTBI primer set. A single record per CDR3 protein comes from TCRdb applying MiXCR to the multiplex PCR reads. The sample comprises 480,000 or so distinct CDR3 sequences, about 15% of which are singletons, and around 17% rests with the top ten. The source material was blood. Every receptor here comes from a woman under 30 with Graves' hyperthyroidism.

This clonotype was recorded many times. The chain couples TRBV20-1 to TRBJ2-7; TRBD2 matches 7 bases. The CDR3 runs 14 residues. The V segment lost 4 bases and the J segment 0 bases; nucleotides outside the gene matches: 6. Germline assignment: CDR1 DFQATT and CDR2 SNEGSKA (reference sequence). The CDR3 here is CSAMRGGSSYEQYF. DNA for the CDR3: TGCAGTGCTATGAGGGGCGGGAGCTCCTACGAGCAGTACTTC.

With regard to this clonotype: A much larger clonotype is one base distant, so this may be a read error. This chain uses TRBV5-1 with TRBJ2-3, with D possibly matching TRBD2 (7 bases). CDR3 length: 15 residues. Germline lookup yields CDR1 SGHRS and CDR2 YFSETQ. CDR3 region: CASNLGRGPTDTQYF. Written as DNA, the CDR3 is TGCGCCAGCAACTTGGGGCGGGGGCCCACAGATACGCAGTATTTT.

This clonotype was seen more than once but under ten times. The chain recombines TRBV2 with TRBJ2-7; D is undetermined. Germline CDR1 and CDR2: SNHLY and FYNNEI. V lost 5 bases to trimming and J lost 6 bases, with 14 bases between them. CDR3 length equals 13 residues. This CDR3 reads CASSLLGHTEQYV. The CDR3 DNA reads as TGTGCCAGCAGTTTATTGGGCCACACCGAGCAGTACGTC.

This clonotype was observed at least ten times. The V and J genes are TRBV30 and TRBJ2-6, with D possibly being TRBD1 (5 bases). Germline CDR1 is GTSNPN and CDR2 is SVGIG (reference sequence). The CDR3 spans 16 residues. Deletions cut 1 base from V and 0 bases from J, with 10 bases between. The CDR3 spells CAWSDARGSGANVLTF. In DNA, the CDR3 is TGTGCCTGGAGTGATGCAAGGGGCTCTGGGGCCAACGTCCTGACTTTC.

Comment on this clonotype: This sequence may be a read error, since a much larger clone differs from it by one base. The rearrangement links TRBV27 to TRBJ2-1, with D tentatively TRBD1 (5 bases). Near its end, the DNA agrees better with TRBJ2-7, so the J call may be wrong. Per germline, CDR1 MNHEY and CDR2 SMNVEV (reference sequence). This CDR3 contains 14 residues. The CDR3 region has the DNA TGTGCCAGCAGTTTCAGCAGGGCGTGGAATGAGCAGTACTTC. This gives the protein CASSFSRAWNEQYF.

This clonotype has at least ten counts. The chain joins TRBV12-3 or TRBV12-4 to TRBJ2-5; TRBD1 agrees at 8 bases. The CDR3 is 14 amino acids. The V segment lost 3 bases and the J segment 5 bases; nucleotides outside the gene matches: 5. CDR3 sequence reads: CASSFQGASETQYF. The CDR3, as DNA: TGTGCCAGCAGTTTCCAGGGGGCCAGCGAGACCCAGTACTTC.

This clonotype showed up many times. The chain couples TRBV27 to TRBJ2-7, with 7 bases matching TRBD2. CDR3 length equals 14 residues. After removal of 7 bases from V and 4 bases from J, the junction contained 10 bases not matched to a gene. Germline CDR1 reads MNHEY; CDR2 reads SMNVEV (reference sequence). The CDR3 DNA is TGTGCCAGCACTCTTGCGGGAGATGTTTACGAGCAGTACGTC. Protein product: CASTLAGDVYEQYV.

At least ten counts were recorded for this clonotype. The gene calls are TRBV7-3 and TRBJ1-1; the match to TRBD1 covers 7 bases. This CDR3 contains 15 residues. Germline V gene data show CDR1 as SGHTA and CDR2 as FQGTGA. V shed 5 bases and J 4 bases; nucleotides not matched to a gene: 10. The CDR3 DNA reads TGTGCCAGCAGCGTCCAGGGGGGATGGTTCACTGAAGCTTTCTTT. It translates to CASSVQGGWFTEAFF.

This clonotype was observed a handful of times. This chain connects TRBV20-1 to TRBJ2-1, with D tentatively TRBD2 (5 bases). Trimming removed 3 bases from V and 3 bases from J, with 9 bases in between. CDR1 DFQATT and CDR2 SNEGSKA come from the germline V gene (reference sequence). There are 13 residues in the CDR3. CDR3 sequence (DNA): TGCAGTGCTAGCGGGAAAGGCTACAATGAGCAGTTCTTC. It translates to CSASGKGYNEQFF.

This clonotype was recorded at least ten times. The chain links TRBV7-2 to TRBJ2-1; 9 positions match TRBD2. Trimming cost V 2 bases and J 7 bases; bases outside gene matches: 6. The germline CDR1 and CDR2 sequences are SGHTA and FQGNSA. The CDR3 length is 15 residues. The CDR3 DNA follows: TGTGCCAGCAGCTTATTTTTGAGCGGGAGGAATGAGCAGTTCTTC. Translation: CASSLFLSGRNEQFF.

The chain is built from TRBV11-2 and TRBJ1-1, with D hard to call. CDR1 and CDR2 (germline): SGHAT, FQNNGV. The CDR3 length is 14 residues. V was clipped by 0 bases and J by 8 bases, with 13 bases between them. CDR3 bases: TGTGCCAGCAGCTTAGATAGGAGGGTCACGGAAGCTTTCTTT. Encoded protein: CASSLDRRVTEAFF.

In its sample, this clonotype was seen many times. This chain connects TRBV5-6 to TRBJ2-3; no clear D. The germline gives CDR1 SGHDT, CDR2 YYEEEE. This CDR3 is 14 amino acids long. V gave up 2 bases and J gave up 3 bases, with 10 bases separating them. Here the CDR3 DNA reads TGTGCCAGCAGCTTTTTGGTCGGAACAGATACGCAGTATTTT. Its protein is CASSFLVGTDTQYF.

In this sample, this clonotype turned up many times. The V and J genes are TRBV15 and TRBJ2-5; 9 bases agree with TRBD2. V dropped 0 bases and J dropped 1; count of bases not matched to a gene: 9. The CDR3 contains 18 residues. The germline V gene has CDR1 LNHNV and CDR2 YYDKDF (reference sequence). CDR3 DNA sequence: TGTGCCACCAGCAGAGATTGGGCGCGGGAGGGTACCCAAGAGACCCAGTACTTC. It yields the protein CATSRDWAREGTQETQYF.

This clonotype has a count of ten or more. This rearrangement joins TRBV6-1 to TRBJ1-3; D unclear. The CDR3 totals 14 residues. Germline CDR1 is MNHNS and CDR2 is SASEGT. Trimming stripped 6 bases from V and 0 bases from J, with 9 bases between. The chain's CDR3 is CASRPLYSGNTIYF. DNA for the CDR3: TGTGCCAGCAGACCATTATACTCTGGAAACACCATATATTTT.

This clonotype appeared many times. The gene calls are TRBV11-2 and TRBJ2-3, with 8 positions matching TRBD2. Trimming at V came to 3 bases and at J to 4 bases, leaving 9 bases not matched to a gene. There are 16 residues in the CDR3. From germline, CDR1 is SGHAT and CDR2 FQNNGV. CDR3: CASSFRVAGTSDTQYF. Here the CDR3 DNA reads TGTGCCAGCAGCTTCCGGGTAGCGGGGACCTCAGATACGCAGTATTTT.

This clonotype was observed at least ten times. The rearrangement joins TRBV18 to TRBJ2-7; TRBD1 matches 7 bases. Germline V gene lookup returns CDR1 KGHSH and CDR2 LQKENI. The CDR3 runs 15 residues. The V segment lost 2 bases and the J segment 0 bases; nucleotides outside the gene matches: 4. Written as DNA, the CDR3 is TGTGCCAGCTCACCATTGACAGGGACCTCCTACGAGCAGTACTTC. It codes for CASSPLTGTSYEQYF.

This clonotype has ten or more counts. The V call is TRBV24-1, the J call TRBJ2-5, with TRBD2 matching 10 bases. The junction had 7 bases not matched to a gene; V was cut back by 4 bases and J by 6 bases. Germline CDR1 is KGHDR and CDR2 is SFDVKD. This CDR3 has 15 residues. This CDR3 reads CATSDGAGGPKTQYF. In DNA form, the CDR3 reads TGTGCCACCAGTGACGGAGCGGGAGGGCCAAAGACCCAGTACTTC.

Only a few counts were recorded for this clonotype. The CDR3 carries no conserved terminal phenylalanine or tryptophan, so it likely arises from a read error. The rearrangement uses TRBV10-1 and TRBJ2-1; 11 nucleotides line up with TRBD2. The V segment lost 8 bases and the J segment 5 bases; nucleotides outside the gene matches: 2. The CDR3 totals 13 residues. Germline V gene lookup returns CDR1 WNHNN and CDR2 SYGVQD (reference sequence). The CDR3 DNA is TGCGCCAGCTCACTAGCGGGGGACAATGAGCAGTTCCTC. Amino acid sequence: CASSLAGDNEQFL.

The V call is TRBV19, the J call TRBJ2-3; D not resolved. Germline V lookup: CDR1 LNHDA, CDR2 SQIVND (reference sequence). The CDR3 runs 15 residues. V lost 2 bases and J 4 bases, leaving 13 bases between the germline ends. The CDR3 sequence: CASSITVTPPDTQYF. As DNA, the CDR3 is TGTGCCAGTAGTATAACAGTTACCCCGCCAGATACGCAGTATTTT.

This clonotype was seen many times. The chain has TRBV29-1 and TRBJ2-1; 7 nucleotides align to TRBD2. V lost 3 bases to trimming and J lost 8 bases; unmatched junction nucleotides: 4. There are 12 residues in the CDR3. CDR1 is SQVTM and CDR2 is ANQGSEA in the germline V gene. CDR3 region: CSVERESDEQFF. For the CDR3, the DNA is TGCAGCGTTGAGCGGGAGAGCGATGAGCAGTTCTTC.

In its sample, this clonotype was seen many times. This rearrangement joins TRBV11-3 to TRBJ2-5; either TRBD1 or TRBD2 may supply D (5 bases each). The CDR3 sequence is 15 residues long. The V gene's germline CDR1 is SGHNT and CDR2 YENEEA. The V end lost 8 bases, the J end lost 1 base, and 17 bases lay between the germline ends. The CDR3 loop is CASSLIPGPQETQYF. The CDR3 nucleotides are TGTGCCAGCTCTCTAATCCCGGGACCCCAAGAGACCCAGTACTTC.

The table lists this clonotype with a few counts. The CDR3 bases are TGTGCCAGCAGCCGGGACAGACCCTACGAGCAGTACGTC. This translates into CASSRDRPYEQYV. The J gene is TRBJ2-7, the V gene TRBV5-6, with 7 bases fitting TRBD1. The CDR3 is 13 residues long. V lost 4 bases and J lost 2; bases outside the gene matches: 3. CDR1 and CDR2 from the germline V gene are SGHDT and YYEEEE.

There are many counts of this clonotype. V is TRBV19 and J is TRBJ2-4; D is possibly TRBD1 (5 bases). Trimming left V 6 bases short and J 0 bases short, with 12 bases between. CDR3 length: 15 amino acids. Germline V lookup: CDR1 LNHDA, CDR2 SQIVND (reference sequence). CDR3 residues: CASRGPAVAKNIQYF. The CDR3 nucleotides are TGTGCCAGTAGGGGGCCAGCTGTAGCCAAAAACATTCAGTACTTC.